Following are 16 T cell receptor beta chains from one sample sequenced in a study of T-cell reconstitution after alpha-beta-depleted transplantation in children (dated by TCRdb to the mid-2010s). This sample's treatment or condition label indicates: allogeneic hematopoietic cell transplantation with graft depleted of TCRalphabeta T cells and CD19 B cells. Library preparation employed PCR. Sequencing was carried out with an Illumina HiSeq 2500. To normalize quantification of the TCRbeta repertoire, the TCR libraries were built with molecular barcoding that relied on unique molecular identifiers. TCRdb ran its own pipeline on the public reads, namely fastp trimming at Q25 and MiXCR clone calling, and kept in-frame beta chains. All rows with the same CDR3 protein become a single entry with the most common DNA and genes. Recorded for this sample are roughly 70,000 distinct CDR3 sequences; approximately 4.4% of them occurred a single time. Of the sample, approximately 17% falls within the top ten clones.

The sample consisted of PBMCs, mostly from graft donor cells, taken 180 days after TCRalphabeta/CD19-depleted stem cell transplant. The receptors here all came from a boy younger than two who had a stem cell transplant for acute myeloid leukemia, so the T cells may come from the graft donor.

Ten or more counts support this clonotype. The V and J genes are TRBV12-3 or TRBV12-4 and TRBJ2-5, with D tentatively TRBD1 (6 bases). Trimming removed 4 bases from V and 0 bases from J, with 15 bases in between. The CDR3 is made up of 16 amino acids. CDR3 DNA: TGTGCCAGCAGTTATTCAGGGGTTTTGGACCAAGAGACCCAGTACTTC. It translates to CASSYSGVLDQETQYF.

This clonotype was detected many times. The V call is TRBV29-1, the J call TRBJ2-3; the D gene is possibly TRBD1 (5 bases). V lost 2 bases and J 5 bases, leaving 8 bases between the germline ends. This CDR3 is built from 12 residues. CDR1 SQVTM and CDR2 ANQGSEA come from the germline V gene. CDR3 sequence (DNA): TGCAGCGTTGAAAAGGGGCGAGATACGCAGTATTTT. Amino acids: CSVEKGRDTQYF.

At least ten counts were recorded for this clonotype. This chain links TRBV20-1 with TRBJ1-2, with TRBD1 identical over 7 bases. J lost 2 bases, V lost 1 base, and 4 bases had no gene match. The CDR3 is made up of 14 amino acids. Germline CDR1 reads DFQATT; CDR2 reads SNEGSKA (reference sequence). CDR3 loop: CSARGGTVNYGYTF. CDR3 nucleotide sequence: TGCAGTGCTAGAGGAGGGACAGTCAACTATGGCTACACCTTC.

This clonotype was seen many times. This chain connects TRBV3-1 to TRBJ1-5; a possible D gene is TRBD1 (5 bases). CDR1 and CDR2 (germline): LGHDT, YNNKEL (reference sequence). The ends were cut back, 1 base at V and 6 bases at J, with 10 bases in the middle. The length of the CDR3 is 14 residues. CDR3 residues: CASSQAGRGQPQHF. The CDR3 nucleotides are TGTGCCAGCAGCCAAGCAGGGAGAGGTCAGCCCCAGCATTTT. The complete variable domain, with remaining parts taken from reference TRBV3-1 and TRBJ1-5, reads DTAVSQTPKYLVTQMGNDKSIKCEQNLGHDTMYWYKQDSKKFLKIMFSYNNKELIINETVPNRFSPKSPDKAHLNLHINSLELGDSAVYFCASSQAGRGQPQHFGDGTRLSIL.

The table lists this clonotype with many counts. This chain links TRBV12-3 or TRBV12-4 with TRBJ1-4; no reliable D call. The ends were cut back, 6 bases at V and 11 bases at J, with 10 bases in the middle. The length of the CDR3 is 11 residues. This CDR3 is CASSWASKLFF. The CDR3 nucleotides are TGTGCCAGCAGCTGGGCGTCGAAACTGTTTTTT.

There are many counts of this clonotype. V and J are TRBV28 and TRBJ2-7, with TRBD1 identical over 7 bases. CDR3 length equals 15 residues. Germline CDR1 reads MDHEN; CDR2 reads SYDVKM. J lost 4 bases, V lost 5 bases, and 11 bases had no gene match. The CDR3 nucleotides are TGTGCCAGCAGTATTAGAGGGACAGCCGAGTACGAGCAGTACGTC. Amino acids: CASSIRGTAEYEQYV.

This clonotype was detected ten times or more. The chain uses TRBV5-6 and TRBJ2-3; TRBD1 aligns across 9 bases. Germline CDR1 and CDR2: SGHDT and YYEEEE. The ends lost 0 bases at V and 4 bases at J; junction bases unmatched: 3. This CDR3 has 15 residues. The CDR3 reads CASSLVDRGADTQYF. In nucleotides, the CDR3 is TGTGCCAGCAGCTTGGTTGACAGGGGGGCAGATACGCAGTATTTT.

This clonotype was seen repeatedly, ten times or more. The chain combines TRBV12-3 or TRBV12-4 with TRBJ1-6, with 8 bases that match TRBD1. The CDR3 loop spans 15 amino acids. J was trimmed by 4 bases and V by 6 bases; bases with no gene match: 5. For the CDR3, the DNA is TGTGCCAGCAGACCTGGACAGGGTTATAATTCACCCCTCCACTTT. It encodes CASRPGQGYNSPLHF.

This clonotype was recorded at least ten times. V usage is TRBV5-1 and J usage is TRBJ2-2, with 8 bases identical to TRBD1. The CDR3 has 15 amino acids. Germline CDR1 SGHRS, CDR2 YFSETQ. J was trimmed by 7 bases and V by 3 bases; bases with no gene match: 8. The DNA of the CDR3 is TGCGCCAGCAGCTATTTCCAGGGGGCTGTCGGGGAGCTGTTTTTT. Translating gives CASSYFQGAVGELFF. Full variable domain (missing parts from reference TRBV5-1 and TRBJ2-2): KAGVTQTPRYLIKTRGQQVTLSCSPISGHRSVSWYQQTPGQGLQFLFEYFSETQRNKGNFPGRFSGRQFSNSRSEMNVSTLELGDSALYLCASSYFQGAVGELFFGEGSRLTVL.

This clonotype was detected ten times or more. This chain joins TRBV18 and TRBJ2-6; tentatively, D is TRBD1 or TRBD2 (5 bases each). Germline values: CDR1 KGHSH, CDR2 LQKENI. The CDR3 runs 16 residues. The V end lost 3 bases, the J end lost 1 base, and 10 bases lay between the germline ends. CDR3: CASSPFWGSGANVLTF. The CDR3 bases are TGTGCCAGCTCACCTTTCTGGGGGTCTGGGGCCAACGTCCTGACTTTC.

This clonotype was counted ten times or more. The chain employs TRBV6-5 and TRBJ2-2; D may be TRBD2 (5 bases). The V gene lost 9 bases and the J gene lost 7 bases, with 15 bases spanning the gap. This CDR3 has 13 residues. Germline assignment: CDR1 MNHEY and CDR2 SVGAGI. Here the CDR3 DNA reads TGTGCCAGTTCAATACCCGGAGGCGGGGAGCTGTTTTTT. This codes for CASSIPGGGELFF.

This clonotype was recorded many times. V usage is TRBV18 and J usage is TRBJ2-5; D gene unclear. This CDR3 has 14 amino acids. Trimming took 3 bases from V and 0 from J, leaving 8 bases between them. CDR1 is KGHSH and CDR2 is LQKENI in the germline V gene. The CDR3 bases are TGTGCCAGCTCACCGACCGGATACCAAGAGACCCAGTACTTC. Encoded protein: CASSPTGYQETQYF.

This clonotype appeared many times. This chain uses TRBV4-2 with TRBJ2-5; no firm D call. The germline gives CDR1 LGHNA, CDR2 YNFKEQ. Trimming took 1 base from V and 5 from J, leaving 14 bases between them. This CDR3 spans 15 amino acids. CDR3 residues: CASSQAAVERETQYF. As DNA, the CDR3 is TGTGCCAGCAGCCAAGCCGCTGTCGAGAGGGAGACCCAGTACTTC.

This clonotype was counted at least ten times. The rearrangement links TRBV24-1 to TRBJ2-5, with 7 bases matching TRBD1. V gave up 4 bases and J gave up 4 bases; unmatched junction bases: 5. From germline, CDR1 is KGHDR and CDR2 SFDVKD. The CDR3 is 14 amino acids. In DNA, the CDR3 is TGTGCCACCAGTGAGAACCGGGACAGAGAGACCCAGTACTTC. As protein: CATSENRDRETQYF.

This clonotype was recorded many times. The chain employs TRBV5-1 and TRBJ2-7; the match to TRBD1 covers 7 bases. The CDR3 length is 15 residues. CDR1 SGHRS and CDR2 YFSETQ come from the germline V gene. V shed 0 bases, J shed 3 bases, and the junction held 6 bases outside the gene matches. Here the CDR3 reads CASSLDGGQSYEQYF. Written as DNA, the CDR3 is TGCGCCAGCAGCTTGGATGGGGGACAGAGCTACGAGCAGTACTTC.

This clonotype was observed many times. CDR3 region: CASSSDSYNEQFF. CDR3 bases: TGCGCCAGCAGCTCGGACAGCTACAATGAGCAGTTCTTC. V usage is TRBV5-1 and J usage is TRBJ2-1; the D gene is possibly TRBD1 (6 bases). This CDR3 contains 13 residues. V was shortened by 3 bases and J by 3 bases, with 7 bases between the two germline ends. Germline V lookup: CDR1 SGHRS, CDR2 YFSETQ.